These T cell receptor beta chains were read from a single sample in a study of OX40 agonist ivuxolimab in advanced cancers. Assay: immunoSEQ multiplex PCR; the TCRdb copy retains only in-frame clones and omits some. The table includes some 87,000 clones, about 93% detected once. Material: CD4+ or CD8+ T cells sorted from blood, obtained in a trial of the OX40 agonist ivuxolimab. These receptors all stem from an adult with an advanced solid tumor such as melanoma, head and neck, liver or kidney cancer. CDR3s include the opening cysteine and the closing phenylalanine or tryptophan. Each record gives: V gene, D gene, J gene, clone size, CDR3 DNA, CDR3 protein. The D gene is left open where the match is weak. The listing skips clone size in some rows; elsewhere it reads once, few, many or a size class.

>TRBV28|NA|TRBJ1-3|NA
TGTGCCAGCAGTTCCAGGTTCTTGAGTGGTGGAAACACCATATATTTT
CASSSRFLSGGNTIYF
>TRBV9|TRBD2|TRBJ2-1|NA
TGTGCCAGCAGCGTAGCTCGCGGGAGCTCCTACAATGAGCAGTTCTTC
CASSVARGSSYNEQFF
>TRBV2|NA|TRBJ2-1|NA
TGTGCCAGCAGCCCCCTTAGACAAGCCAATGAGCAGTTCTTC
CASSPLRQANEQFF
>TRBV11-2|TRBD2|TRBJ2-3|NA
TGTGCCAGCAGCTTCCGACTAGCGGGAGGAGATACGCAGTATTTT
CASSFRLAGGDTQYF
>TRBV6-1|NA|TRBJ1-2|NA
TGTGCCAGCAGTGGATGGACAGTAAACTATGGCTACACCTTC
CASSGWTVNYGYTF
>TRBV27|NA|TRBJ1-2|NA
TGTGCCAGCAGTCCAGGGACCCTCGATGGCTACACCTTC
CASSPGTLDGYTF
>TRBV27|TRBD2|TRBJ2-7|NA
TGTGCCAGCAGTTTGAGGTTAGCGGGTGCCTACGAGCAGTACTTC
CASSLRLAGAYEQYF
>TRBV5-4|NA|TRBJ2-5|NA
TGTGCCAGCAGCTTGGAGCCCCAGTACTTC
CASSLEPQYF
>TRBV28|NA|TRBJ2-2|NA
TGTGCCAGCAGTGCGACTTGGACCATCGTGAACACCGGGGAGCTGTTTTTT
CASSATWTIVNTGELFF
>TRBV11-3|NA|TRBJ2-7|NA
TGTGCCAGCAGCTTACGACTATCCTACGAGCAGTACTTC
CASSLRLSYEQYF
>TRBV27|NA|TRBJ1-5|NA
TGTGCCAGCAGTTTATCCCCTTATAATCAGCCCCAGCATTTT
CASSLSPYNQPQHF
>TRBV9|TRBD2|TRBJ2-7|once
TGTGCCAGCAGCGTATCTAGCGGGAGGGTGTACGAGCAGTACTTC
CASSVSSGRVYEQYF
>TRBV4-3|TRBD1|TRBJ1-1|NA
TGCGCCAGCAGCCAAGATGTGACAGGGCCAACTGAAGCTTTCTTT
CASSQDVTGPTEAFF
>TRBV6-4|NA|TRBJ1-4|NA
TGTGCCAGTCTAGGACCCGGGGGGTTTATTAATGAAAAACTGTTTTTT
CASLGPGGFINEKLFF